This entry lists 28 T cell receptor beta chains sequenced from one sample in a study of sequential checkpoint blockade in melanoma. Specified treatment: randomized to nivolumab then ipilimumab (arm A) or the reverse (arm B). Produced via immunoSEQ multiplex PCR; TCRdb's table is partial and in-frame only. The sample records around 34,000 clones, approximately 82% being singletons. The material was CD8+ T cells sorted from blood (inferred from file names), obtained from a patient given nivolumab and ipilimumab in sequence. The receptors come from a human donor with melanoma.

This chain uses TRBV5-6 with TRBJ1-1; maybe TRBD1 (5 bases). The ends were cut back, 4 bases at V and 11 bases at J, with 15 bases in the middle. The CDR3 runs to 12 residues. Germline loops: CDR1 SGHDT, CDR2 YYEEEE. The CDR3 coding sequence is TGTGCCAGCAGCCTGGGACGTAAGGAGGCTTTCTTT. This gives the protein CASSLGRKEAFF.

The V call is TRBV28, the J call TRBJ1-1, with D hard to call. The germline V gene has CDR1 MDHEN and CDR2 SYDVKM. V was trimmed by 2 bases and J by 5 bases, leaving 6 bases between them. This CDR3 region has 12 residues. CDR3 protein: CASSLSQTEAFF. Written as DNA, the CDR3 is TGTGCCAGCAGTTTAAGTCAGACTGAAGCTTTCTTT. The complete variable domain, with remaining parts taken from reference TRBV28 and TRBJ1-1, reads DVKVTQSSRYLVKRTGEKVFLECVQDMDHENMFWYRQDPGLGLRLIYFSYDVKMKEKGDIPEGYSVSREKKERFSLILESASTNQTSMYLCASSLSQTEAFFGQGTRLTVV.

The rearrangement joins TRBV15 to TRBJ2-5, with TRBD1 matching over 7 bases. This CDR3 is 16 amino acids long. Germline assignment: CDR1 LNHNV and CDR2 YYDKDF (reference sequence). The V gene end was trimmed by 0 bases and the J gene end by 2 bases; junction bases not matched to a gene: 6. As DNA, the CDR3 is TGTGCCACCAGCAGAGATCTCGGGACAGTACAAGAGACCCAGTACTTC. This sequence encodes CATSRDLGTVQETQYF.

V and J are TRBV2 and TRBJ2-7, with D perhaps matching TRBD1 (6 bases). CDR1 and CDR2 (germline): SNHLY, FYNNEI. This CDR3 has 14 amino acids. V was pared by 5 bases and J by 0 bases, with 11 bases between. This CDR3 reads CASSRQVDSYEQYF. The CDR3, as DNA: TGTGCCAGCAGTAGACAGGTCGACTCCTACGAGCAGTACTTC.

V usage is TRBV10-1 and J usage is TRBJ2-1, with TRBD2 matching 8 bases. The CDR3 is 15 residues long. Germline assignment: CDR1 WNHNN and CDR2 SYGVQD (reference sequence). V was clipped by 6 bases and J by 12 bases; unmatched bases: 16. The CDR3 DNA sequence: TGCGCCAGCAGCACCGAGCGGGGGCCCCGCTCTGTGCAGTTCTTC. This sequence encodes CASSTERGPRSVQFF.

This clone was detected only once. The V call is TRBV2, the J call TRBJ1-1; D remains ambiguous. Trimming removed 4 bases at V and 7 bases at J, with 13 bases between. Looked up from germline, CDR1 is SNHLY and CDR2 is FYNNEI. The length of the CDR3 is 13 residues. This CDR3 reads CASSGENHNEAFF. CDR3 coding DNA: TGTGCCAGCAGTGGGGAGAACCATAATGAAGCTTTCTTT.

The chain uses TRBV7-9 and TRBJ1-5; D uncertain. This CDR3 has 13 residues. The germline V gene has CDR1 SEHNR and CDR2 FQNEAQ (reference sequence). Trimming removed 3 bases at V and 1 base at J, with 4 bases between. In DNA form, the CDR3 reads TGTGCCAGCAGCTTCTCCAGCAATCAGCCCCAGCATTTT. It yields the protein CASSFSSNQPQHF.

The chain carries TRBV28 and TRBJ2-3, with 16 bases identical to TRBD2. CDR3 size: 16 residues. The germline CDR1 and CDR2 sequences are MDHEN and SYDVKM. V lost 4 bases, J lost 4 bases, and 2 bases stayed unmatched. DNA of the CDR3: TGTGCCAGCAGTTGGGGACTAGCGGGGGGGCCAGATACGCAGTATTTT. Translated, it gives CASSWGLAGGPDTQYF.

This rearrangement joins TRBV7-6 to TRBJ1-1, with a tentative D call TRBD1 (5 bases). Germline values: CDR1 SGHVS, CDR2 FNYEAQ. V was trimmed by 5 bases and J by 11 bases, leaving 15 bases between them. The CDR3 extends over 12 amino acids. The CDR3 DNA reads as TGTGCCAGCAGCCCTGGGGGGTTTGGGGCTTTCTTT. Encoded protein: CASSPGGFGAFF.

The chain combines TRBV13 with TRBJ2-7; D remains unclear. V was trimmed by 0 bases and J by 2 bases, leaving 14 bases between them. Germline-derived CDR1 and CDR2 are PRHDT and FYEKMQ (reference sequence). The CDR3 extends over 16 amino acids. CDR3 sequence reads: CASSLGNRVRAYEQYF. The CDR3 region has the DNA TGTGCCAGCAGCTTAGGAAACCGGGTCCGAGCCTACGAGCAGTACTTC. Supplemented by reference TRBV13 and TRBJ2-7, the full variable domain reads AAGVIQSPRHLIKEKRETATLKCYPIPRHDTVYWYQQGPGQDPQFLISFYEKMQSDKGSIPDRFSAQQFSDYHSELNMSSLELGDSALYFCASSLGNRVRAYEQYFGPGTRLTVT.

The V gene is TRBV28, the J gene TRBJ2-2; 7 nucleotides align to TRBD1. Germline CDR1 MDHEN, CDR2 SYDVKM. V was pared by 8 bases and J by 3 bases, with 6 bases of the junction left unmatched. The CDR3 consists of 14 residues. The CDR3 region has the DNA TGTGCCAGCGGCCTCCAGGGGGACACCGGGGAGCTGTTTTTT. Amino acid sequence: CASGLQGDTGELFF.

The CDR3 DNA follows: TGTGCCACAGCAGCAATACAGGGGCTGAACACTGAAGCTTTCTTT. It is translated as CATAAIQGLNTEAFF. The V call is TRBV10-3, the J call TRBJ1-1, with 7 bases fitting TRBD1. There are 15 residues in the CDR3. Trimming took 10 bases from V and 0 from J; bases not matched to a gene: 11. The germline V gene has CDR1 ENHRY and CDR2 SYGVKD.

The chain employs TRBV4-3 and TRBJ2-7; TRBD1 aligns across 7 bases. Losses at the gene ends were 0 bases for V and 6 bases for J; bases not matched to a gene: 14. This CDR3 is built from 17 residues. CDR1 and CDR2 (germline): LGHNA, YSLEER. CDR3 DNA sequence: TGCGCCAGCAGCCAAGATGTTGCGACAGGGAGTTACCCCGAGCAGTACTTC. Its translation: CASSQDVATGSYPEQYF.

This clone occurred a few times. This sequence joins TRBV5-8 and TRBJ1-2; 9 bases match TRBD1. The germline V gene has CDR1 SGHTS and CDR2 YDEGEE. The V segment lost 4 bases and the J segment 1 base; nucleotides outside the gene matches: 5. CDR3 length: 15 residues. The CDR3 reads CASSVRQGDNYGYTF. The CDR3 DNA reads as TGTGCCAGCAGCGTCCGACAGGGGGATAACTATGGCTACACCTTC. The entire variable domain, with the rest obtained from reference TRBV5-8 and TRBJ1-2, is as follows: EAGVTQSPTHLIKTRGQQATLRCSPISGHTSVYWYQQALGLGLQFLLWYDEGEERNRGNFPPRFSGRQFPNYSSELNVNALELEDSALYLCASSVRQGDNYGYTFGSGTRLTVV.

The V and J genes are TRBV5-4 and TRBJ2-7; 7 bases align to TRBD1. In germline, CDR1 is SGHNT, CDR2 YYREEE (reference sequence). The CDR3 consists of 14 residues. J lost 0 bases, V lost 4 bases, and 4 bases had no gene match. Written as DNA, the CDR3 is TGTGCCAGCAGCAACAGGGGCCGCTCCTACGAGCAGTACTTC. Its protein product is CASSNRGRSYEQYF.

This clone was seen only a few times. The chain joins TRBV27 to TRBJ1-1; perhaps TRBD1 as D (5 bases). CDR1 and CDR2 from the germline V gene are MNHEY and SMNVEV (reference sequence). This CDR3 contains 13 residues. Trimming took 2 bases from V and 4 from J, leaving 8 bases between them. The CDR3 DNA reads TGTGCCAGCAGTTTACAGGGTGGCACTGAAGCTTTCTTT. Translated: CASSLQGGTEAFF.

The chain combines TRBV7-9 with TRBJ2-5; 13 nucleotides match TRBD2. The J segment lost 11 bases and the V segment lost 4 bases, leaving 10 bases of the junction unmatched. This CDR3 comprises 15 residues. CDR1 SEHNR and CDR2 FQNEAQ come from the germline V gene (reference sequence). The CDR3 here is CASSSVAGLAGKQYF. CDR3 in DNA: TGTGCCAGCAGCTCAGTCGCGGGACTAGCGGGGAAGCAGTACTTC.

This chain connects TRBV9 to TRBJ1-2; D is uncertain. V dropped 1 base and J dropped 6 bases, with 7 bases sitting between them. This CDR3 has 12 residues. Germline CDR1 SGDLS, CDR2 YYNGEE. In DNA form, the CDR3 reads TGTGCCAGCAGCGTATCGAGGAATGGCTACACCTTC. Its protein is CASSVSRNGYTF.

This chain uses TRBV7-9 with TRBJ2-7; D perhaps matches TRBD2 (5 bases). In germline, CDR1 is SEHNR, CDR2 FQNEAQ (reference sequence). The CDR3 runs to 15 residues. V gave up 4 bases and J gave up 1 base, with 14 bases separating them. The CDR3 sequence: CASSSPGRTSYEQYF. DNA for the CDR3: TGTGCCAGCAGCTCCCCGGGAAGAACTTCCTACGAGCAGTACTTC.

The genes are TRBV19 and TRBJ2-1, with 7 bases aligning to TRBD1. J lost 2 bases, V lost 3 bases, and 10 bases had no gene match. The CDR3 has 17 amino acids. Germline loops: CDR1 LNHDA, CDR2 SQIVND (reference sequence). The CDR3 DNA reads TGTGCCAGTAGTATCTCGCATGGTCAGGGGGCCTACAATGAGCAGTTCTTC. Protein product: CASSISHGQGAYNEQFF. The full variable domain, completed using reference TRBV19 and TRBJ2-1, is DGGITQSPKYLFRKEGQNVTLSCEQNLNHDAMYWYRQDPGQGLRLIYYSQIVNDFQKGDIAEGYSVSREKKESFPLTVTSAQKNPTAFYLCASSISHGQGAYNEQFFGPGTRLTVL.

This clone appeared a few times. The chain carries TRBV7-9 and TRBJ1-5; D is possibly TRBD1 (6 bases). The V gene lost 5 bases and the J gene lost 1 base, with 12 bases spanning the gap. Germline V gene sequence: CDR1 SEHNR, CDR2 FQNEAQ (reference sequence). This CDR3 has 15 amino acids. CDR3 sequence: CASSGTGMSNQPQHF. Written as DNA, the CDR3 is TGTGCCAGCAGCGGAACAGGGATGAGCAATCAGCCCCAGCATTTT. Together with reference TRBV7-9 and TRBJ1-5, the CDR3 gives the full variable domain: DTGVSQNPRHKITKRGQNVTFRCDPISEHNRLYWYRQTLGQGPEFLTYFQNEAQLEKSRLLSDRFSAERPKGSFSTLEIQRTEQGDSAMYLCASSGTGMSNQPQHFGDGTRLSIL.

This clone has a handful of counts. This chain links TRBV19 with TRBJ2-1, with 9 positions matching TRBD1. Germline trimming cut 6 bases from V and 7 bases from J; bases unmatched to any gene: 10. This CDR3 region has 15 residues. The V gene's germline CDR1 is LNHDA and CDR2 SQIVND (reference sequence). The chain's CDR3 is CASRTQGALKNEQFF. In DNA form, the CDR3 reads TGTGCCAGTAGGACACAGGGGGCCTTAAAAAATGAGCAGTTCTTC. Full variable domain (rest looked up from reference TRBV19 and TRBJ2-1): DGGITQSPKYLFRKEGQNVTLSCEQNLNHDAMYWYRQDPGQGLRLIYYSQIVNDFQKGDIAEGYSVSREKKESFPLTVTSAQKNPTAFYLCASRTQGALKNEQFFGPGTRLTVL.

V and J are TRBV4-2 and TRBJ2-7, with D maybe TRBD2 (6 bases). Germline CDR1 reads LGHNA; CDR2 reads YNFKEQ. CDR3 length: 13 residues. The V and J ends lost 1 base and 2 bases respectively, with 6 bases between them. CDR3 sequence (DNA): TGTGCCAGCAGCCAAGGGACTACCTACGAGCAGTACTTC. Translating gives CASSQGTTYEQYF.

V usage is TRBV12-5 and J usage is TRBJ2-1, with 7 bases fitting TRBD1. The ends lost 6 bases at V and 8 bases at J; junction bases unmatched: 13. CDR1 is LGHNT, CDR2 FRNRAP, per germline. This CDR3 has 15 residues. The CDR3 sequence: CASGRTAPRGYEQFF. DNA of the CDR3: TGTGCTAGTGGCCGTACCGCCCCCAGGGGGTATGAGCAGTTCTTC.

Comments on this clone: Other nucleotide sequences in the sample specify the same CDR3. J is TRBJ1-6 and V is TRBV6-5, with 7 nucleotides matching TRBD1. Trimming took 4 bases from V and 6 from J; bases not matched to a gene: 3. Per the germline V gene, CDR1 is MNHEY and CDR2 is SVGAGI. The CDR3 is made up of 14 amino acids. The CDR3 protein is CASSWGQTNSPLHF. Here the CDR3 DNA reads TGTGCCAGCAGTTGGGGACAGACTAATTCACCCCTCCACTTT.

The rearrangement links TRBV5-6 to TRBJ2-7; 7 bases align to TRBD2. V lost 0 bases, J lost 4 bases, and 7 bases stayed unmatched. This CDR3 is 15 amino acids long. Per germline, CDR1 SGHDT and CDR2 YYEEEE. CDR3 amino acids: CASSLAVAGIYEQYF. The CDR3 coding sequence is TGTGCCAGCAGCTTGGCGGTAGCGGGCATTTACGAGCAGTACTTC.

The CDR3 is CAWTDTGGGYEQYF. The CDR3, as DNA: TGTGCCTGGACCGACACAGGGGGCGGCTACGAGCAGTACTTC. This sequence joins TRBV30 and TRBJ2-7; the match to TRBD1 covers 9 bases. The CDR3 contains 14 residues. V was pared by 4 bases and J by 3 bases, with 7 bases of the junction left unmatched. CDR1 GTSNPN and CDR2 SVGIG come from the germline V gene (reference sequence).

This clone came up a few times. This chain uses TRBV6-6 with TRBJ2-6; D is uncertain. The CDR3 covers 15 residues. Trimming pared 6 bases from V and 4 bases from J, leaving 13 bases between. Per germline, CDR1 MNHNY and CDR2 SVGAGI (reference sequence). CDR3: CASRPATGGANVLTF. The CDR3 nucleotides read TGTGCCAGCAGACCTGCCACCGGGGGGGCCAACGTCCTGACTTTC.